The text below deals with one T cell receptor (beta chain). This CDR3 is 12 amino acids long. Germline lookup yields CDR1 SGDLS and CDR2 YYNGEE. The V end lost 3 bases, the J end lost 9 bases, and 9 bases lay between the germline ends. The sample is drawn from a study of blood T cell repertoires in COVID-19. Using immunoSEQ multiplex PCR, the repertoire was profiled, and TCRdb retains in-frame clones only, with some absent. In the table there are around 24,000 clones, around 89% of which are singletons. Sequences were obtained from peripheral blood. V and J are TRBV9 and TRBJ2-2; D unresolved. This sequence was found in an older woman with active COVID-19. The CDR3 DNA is TGTGCCAGCAGCGGGCCCCCCTGGGAGCTGTTTTTT. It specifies CASSGPPWELFF.